This T cell receptor (beta chain) was observed in a study of blood T cell repertoires in COVID-19. Study-level information: Specimens from acute and convalescent COVID-19 originated in the United States, Italy and Spain. Sample material is recorded as cDNA or gDNA derived from T cells, B-cell-depleted T cells, or PBMCs.

The V gene's germline CDR1 is MNHEY and CDR2 SVGAGI. CDR3 length: 13 residues. Between the trimmed V and J ends, which lost 6 bases and 0 bases, there was a span of 8 bases. Authors' methods: Cell counts per sample came from amplifying reference gene primers. This table comes from immunoSEQ multiplex PCR, and its TCRdb copy is limited to in-frame clones, with some not included. D and trimming were read from the DNA, whereas the V and J calls and clone size are those reported in that table. The table records tens of thousands of clones, 75% to 90% of them present only once. The chain is built from TRBV6-5 and TRBJ1-1; TRBD1 is a possible D gene (5 bases). The sequenced sample consisted of peripheral blood. This TCR came from an elderly man with acute or convalescent COVID-19. This chain's CDR3 is CASRLTVNTEAFF. For the CDR3, the DNA is TGTGCCAGCAGGTTGACAGTGAACACTGAAGCTTTCTTT.